The present T cell receptor (beta chain) was sequenced within a study of regulatory T cells in long-lasting Graves disease. The germline CDR1 and CDR2 sequences are SGHRS and YFSETQ. The junction had 6 bases not matched to a gene; V was cut back by 4 bases and J by 6 bases. The CDR3 spans 14 residues. Whole-study findings and limits: Favored gene segments in persistent disease were TRBV28, TRBJ1-2 and TRBJ2-5.

This clonotype was counted many times. Its antigen is not identified. The time point here: newly diagnosed GD, antithyroid drugs for less than 3 months. From PBMCs, RNA was extracted and then used to make the TCR library. In building TCR beta libraries, iRepertoire HTBI primers were used together with Arm-PCR of CDR3 regions. TCRdb redid the calling of the multiplex PCR reads with MiXCR, one entry per CDR3 protein. The data contain about 450,000 distinct CDR3 sequences, roughly 15% of them seen just once; the ten biggest clones take up roughly 15%. This sample was also put to use in a study of T cells in Graves' hyperthyroidism and ophthalmopathy. From that second work: Lactation, pregnancy, other autoimmune disease or uncontrolled infection excluded patients.

The TCR was taken from a woman aged 45-65 years with Graves disease. This chain joins TRBV5-1 and TRBJ1-4; 7 bases are shared with TRBD1. The source material was peripheral blood mononuclear cells (PBMCs), sampled at new diagnosis, from a patient treated with antithyroid drugs. CDR3 protein: CASSRQGGDEKLFF. The CDR3 DNA sequence: TGCGCCAGCAGCCGACAGGGCGGTGATGAAAAACTGTTTTTT.